This T cell receptor (beta chain) was found in a study of glioma-infiltrating T cells. Study information: Glioma patients had dexamethasone for six or fewer days before surgery. Around 1 million peripheral T cells were targeted at 4.5- to 10-fold coverage. General study results and limits: A blood CDR3 motif signature was depleted in highly divergent patients. Tissue-blood divergence was below expectation in non-neoplastic patients, above in gliomas.

This clonotype was detected only a few times. What it binds is unknown. Amplification of TCR alpha and beta CDR3 regions from RNA used iRepertoire nested multiplex PCR. TCRdb re-analysed the multiplex PCR reads in MiXCR, keeping a single row per CDR3 protein. Of 300,000 to 400,000 distinct CDR3 sequences in the sample, 35% to 45% were seen once. V was pared by 7 bases and J by 4 bases, with 16 bases between. The CDR3 is 14 amino acids. CDR1 MNHNS and CDR2 SASEGT come from the germline V gene. The rearrangement joins TRBV6-1 to TRBJ1-2; D is possibly TRBD1 (6 bases). Sequenced sample: glioma tissue, nonneoplastic brain tissue, or PBMCs (not recorded which). The TCR sequence derives from a human donor with low-grade glioma or glioblastoma, undergoing nonglioma brain surgery, or in good health (not recorded which). CDR3 in DNA: TGTGCCAGCATCGGAGGGGGTTCGAGCTATGGCTACACCTTC. Its translation is CASIGGGSSYGYTF.